A selection of T cell receptor beta chains follows, all from one sample in a study of blood T cell repertoires in COVID-19. Produced via immunoSEQ multiplex PCR; TCRdb's table is partial and in-frame only. The sample has fewer than 200,000 clones, approximately 79% seen once. The sequenced sample consisted of peripheral blood. The receptor set was obtained from a middle-aged woman with COVID-19, enrolled during active disease. The CDR3 runs from the conserved cysteine through the conserved F or W. Fields, in order: J gene, clone size, V gene, CDR3 length, D gene, CDR3 DNA, CDR3 protein. A D gene is named only where the DNA matches it firmly. Expanded clones are given a class, and other clones once, few, many or no size at all.

>TRBJ1-5|few|TRBV7-9|12|.
TGTGCCAGCAGCTTCATTAATCAGCCCCAGCATTTT
CASSFINQPQHF
>TRBJ2-1|.|TRBV28|14|TRBD2
TGTGCCAGCAGTTCTGGGGGGGAGTACAATGAGCAGTTCTTC
CASSSGGEYNEQFF
>TRBJ2-1|.|TRBV9|15|.
TGTGCCAGCAGCGTAGGCGGGGATTCATACAATGAGCAGTTCTTC
CASSVGGDSYNEQFF
>TRBJ2-7|many|TRBV28|17|TRBD1
TGTGCCATACAGGGGGTGAGCGGCCCGTCCCCCTCCTACGAGCAGTACTTC
CAIQGVSGPSPSYEQYF
>TRBJ2-1|.|TRBV4-2|16|TRBD2
TGTGCCAGCAGCCACATGGAACTAGCGAGGGTCAATGAGCAGTTCTTC
CASSHMELARVNEQFF
>TRBJ1-5|.|TRBV19|13|.
TGTGCCAGTAGTATCGGACAGAATCAGCCCCAGCATTTT
CASSIGQNQPQHF
>TRBJ1-5|.|TRBV10-1|14|.
TGCGCCAGCAGTGAGGCGGGGAGAGATCAGCCCCAGCATTTT
CASSEAGRDQPQHF
>TRBJ2-1|.|TRBV7-9|16|.
TGTGCCAGCAGCTTACTAACAGGACCTAACAACAATGAGCAGTTCTTC
CASSLLTGPNNNEQFF
>TRBJ1-2|.|TRBV6-2/TRBV6-3|17|TRBD1
TGTGCCAGCAGTTACTCGATTGGGGACAGTCTCTACTATGGCTACACCTTC
CASSYSIGDSLYYGYTF
>TRBJ2-1|few|TRBV2|15|.
TGTGCCAGCAGTTTATCTGCTAGCTCCTACAATGAGCAGTTCTTC
CASSLSASSYNEQFF
>TRBJ2-2|.|TRBV3-1/TRBV3-2|15|TRBD2
TGTGCCAGCAGCCAGGGGAGGGGTCGCACCGGGGAGCTGTTTTTT
CASSQGRGRTGELFF
>TRBJ1-4|.|TRBV7-9|13|.
TGTGCCAGCAGCTTGGGGGCGGGTGAAAAACTGTTTTTT
CASSLGAGEKLFF
>TRBJ1-4|.|TRBV7-2|17|.
TGTGCCAGCAGCGATCAAGGGATCAGGGTAGGAAACGAAAAACTGTTTTTT
CASSDQGIRVGNEKLFF
>TRBJ1-3|few|TRBV7-3|13|.
TGTGCCAGCAGCTTAGGCCAAGAGGACACCATATATTTT
CASSLGQEDTIYF
>TRBJ1-6|.|TRBV25-1|16|.
TGTGCCAGCAGTGAATATGGGAGCTCCTATAATTCACCCCTCCACTTT
CASSEYGSSYNSPLHF
>TRBJ2-4|.|TRBV2|14|.
TGTGCCAGCGGCCGGGAAACCGGCAAAAACATTCAGTACTTC
CASGRETGKNIQYF
>TRBJ2-5|.|TRBV7-9|14|.
TGTGCCAGCAGCTCCACGGGATCTCAAGAGACCCAGTACTTC
CASSSTGSQETQYF
>TRBJ2-7|few|TRBV5-1|15|TRBD2
TGCGCCAGCAGCTTGGGACTAGCGGGAGAGCGTGAGCAGTACTTC
CASSLGLAGEREQYF
>TRBJ2-2|once|TRBV27|16|.
TGTGCCAGCAGTTTATTTAGGACAGTGGGGTTTGGGGAGCTGTTTTTT
CASSLFRTVGFGELFF
>TRBJ1-5|.|TRBV7-8|15|.
TGTGCCAGCAGCCCAAGGTGGGCGCAGGGTCAGCCCCAGCATTTT
CASSPRWAQGQPQHF
>TRBJ2-7|.|TRBV28|12|TRBD2
TGTGCCAGCAGTGGGACTAACTACGAGCAGTACTTC
CASSGTNYEQYF
>TRBJ2-3|.|TRBV10-1|17|.
TGCGCCAGCAGTGAGTCATCTGGCGGGGTTAGCACAGATACGCAGTATTTT
CASSESSGGVSTDTQYF